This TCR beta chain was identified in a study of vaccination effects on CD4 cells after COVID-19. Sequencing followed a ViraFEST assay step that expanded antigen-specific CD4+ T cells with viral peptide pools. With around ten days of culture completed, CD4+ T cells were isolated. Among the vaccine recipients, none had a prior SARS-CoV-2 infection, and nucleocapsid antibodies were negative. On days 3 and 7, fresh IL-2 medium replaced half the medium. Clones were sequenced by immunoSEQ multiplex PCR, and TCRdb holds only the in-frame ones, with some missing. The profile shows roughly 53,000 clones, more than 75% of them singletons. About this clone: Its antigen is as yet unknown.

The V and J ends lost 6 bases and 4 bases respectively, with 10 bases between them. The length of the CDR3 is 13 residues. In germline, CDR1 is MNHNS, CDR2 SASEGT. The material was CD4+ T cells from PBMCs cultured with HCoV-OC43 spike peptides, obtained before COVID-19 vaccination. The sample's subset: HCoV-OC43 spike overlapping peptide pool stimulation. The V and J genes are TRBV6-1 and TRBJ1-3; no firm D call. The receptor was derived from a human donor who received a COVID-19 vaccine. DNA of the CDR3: TGTGCCAGCAGCCTCGGTACGGGAAACACCATATATTTT. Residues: CASSLGTGNTIYF.